This TCR beta chain was sequenced for a study of human T cells and chemical hapten exposure. The time point: patch test 1, 2 weeks after DPC sensitization. Treatment meaning: therapeutic diphenylcyclopropenone sensitization with weekly scalp DPC. Whole-study results and caveats: DPC sensitization produced no change in TCRs with frequency above 1 in 1000.

This clonotype was counted at least ten times. The antigen remains undetermined. TCRdb reanalysed the RACE reads using MiXCR and keeps one entry per CDR3 protein. Among 50,000 or so distinct CDR3 sequences listed, roughly 9.5% were seen once. CDR1 is SGHAT, CDR2 FQNNGV, per germline. This CDR3 is 15 amino acids long. Trimming removed 1 base at V and 4 bases at J, with 11 bases between. Here the sequenced sample was whole blood, taken in connection with sensitization to the hapten diphenylcyclopropenone (DPC). The clonotype comes from a woman in her 50s with alopecia areata. Some clones in this sample may be carry-over from other donors' samples. This sequence joins TRBV11-2 and TRBJ1-5; maybe TRBD1 (6 bases). CDR3 amino acids: CASSLVGGSNQPQHF. CDR3 sequence (DNA): TGTGCCAGCAGCTTAGTGGGGGGCAGTAATCAGCCCCAGCATTTT.